The 30 T cell receptor beta chains given below trace back to one sample, sequenced in a study of cytomegalovirus exposure and HLA in healthy donors. Primers: 60 Vbeta forward and 13 Jbeta reverse. Repertoires were generated with immunoSEQ multiplex PCR, while TCRdb's copy carries only in-frame clones and drops some. Among some 130,000 clones listed, 60% to 85% were seen once. Input material: PBMCs. The receptors were gathered from a woman under 30 in good health and CMV-seronegative.

The genes are TRBV5-4 and TRBJ2-3; D gene unclear. Germline V gives CDR1 SGHNT, CDR2 YYREEE (reference sequence). V gave up 4 bases and J gave up 5 bases, with 14 bases separating them. The length of the CDR3 is 14 residues. The CDR3 DNA sequence: TGTGCCAGCAGCGCCCGCAGGATCGAAGATACGCAGTATTTT. This gives the protein CASSARRIEDTQYF.

The genes are TRBV2 and TRBJ1-4; no definite D call. The CDR3 length is 16 residues. The V and J ends lost 2 bases and 4 bases respectively, with 14 bases between them. Germline CDR1 is SNHLY and CDR2 is FYNNEI. Here the CDR3 reads CASSEIRPPGNEKLFF. The DNA for the CDR3 is TGTGCCAGCAGTGAAATCCGGCCCCCGGGTAATGAAAAACTGTTTTTT.

The CDR3 DNA reads TGTGCCAGCAGTTCCCAGGACTCGAAGCAGTACTTC. Encoded protein: CASSSQDSKQYF. The chain carries TRBV11-3 and TRBJ2-7; the D gene is possibly TRBD2 (5 bases). V was shortened by 6 bases and J by 8 bases, with 14 bases between the two germline ends. Looked up from germline, CDR1 is SGHNT and CDR2 is YENEEA. The CDR3 totals 12 residues. Using reference TRBV11-3 and TRBJ2-7 for the parts outside the CDR3, the full variable domain is EAGVVQSPRYKIIEKKQPVAFWCNPISGHNTLYWYLQNLGQGPELLIRYENEEAVDDSQLPKDRFSAERLKGVDSTLKIQPAELGDSAVYLCASSSQDSKQYFGPGTRLTVT.

The chain has TRBV5-4 and TRBJ2-1; 8 bases map to TRBD2. Germline assignment: CDR1 SGHNT and CDR2 YYREEE (reference sequence). The V and J ends lost 4 bases and 6 bases, in that order; junction bases with no gene match: 0. This CDR3 contains 12 residues. The CDR3 is CASSGTSNEQFF. CDR3 nucleotide sequence: TGTGCCAGCAGCGGGACTAGCAATGAGCAGTTCTTC.

This rearrangement joins TRBV5-6 to TRBJ1-3, with TRBD1 identical over 7 bases. CDR1 is SGHDT and CDR2 is YYEEEE in the germline V gene. The CDR3 spans 15 residues. The V gene end was trimmed by 3 bases and the J gene end by 3 bases; junction bases not matched to a gene: 6. The DNA of the CDR3 is TGTGCCAGCAGCTATACCCGGACAGGTGGAAACACCATATATTTT. The encoded protein is CASSYTRTGGNTIYF.

This CDR3 is CSVAGLSGTDTQYF. The DNA of the CDR3 is TGCAGCGTTGCGGGACTTTCCGGCACAGATACGCAGTATTTT. The rearrangement uses TRBV29-1 and TRBJ2-3; D might be TRBD2 (6 bases). From germline, CDR1 is SQVTM and CDR2 ANQGSEA. This CDR3 spans 14 amino acids. The germline V and J ends were trimmed by 4 bases and 1 base, with 12 bases remaining between them.

This chain uses TRBV29-1 with TRBJ1-5; D is possibly TRBD1 (5 bases). The CDR3 sequence is 12 residues long. Germline CDR1 is SQVTM and CDR2 is ANQGSEA. The V and J ends lost 3 bases and 8 bases respectively, with 11 bases between them. The CDR3 region is CSVDPPGEPQHF. CDR3 bases: TGCAGCGTTGACCCCCCGGGGGAGCCCCAGCATTTT.

J is TRBJ1-1 and V is TRBV30, with a possible D match to TRBD1 (5 bases). V was clipped by 3 bases and J by 3 bases, with 11 bases between them. Per germline, CDR1 GTSNPN and CDR2 SVGIG (reference sequence). The CDR3 is made up of 13 amino acids. Here the CDR3 reads CAWSGGGYTEAFF. In DNA, the CDR3 is TGTGCCTGGAGCGGGGGGGGGTACACTGAAGCTTTCTTT.

The sample holds a few counts of this clone. The gene calls are TRBV9 and TRBJ2-1; 9 nucleotides agree with TRBD2. There are 13 residues in the CDR3. The germline CDR1 and CDR2 sequences are SGDLS and YYNGEE. With V trimmed by 1 base and J by 9 bases, 2 bases remained unmatched. The CDR3 region has the DNA TGTGCCAGCAGCGTAATAGCGGGAGCTGAGCAGTTCTTC. Protein product: CASSVIAGAEQFF.

V and J are TRBV30 and TRBJ2-5; TRBD2 might be the D (7 bases). The CDR3 runs 14 residues. V lost 4 bases, J lost 3 bases, and 15 bases lay in between. From germline, CDR1 is GTSNPN and CDR2 SVGIG (reference sequence). The CDR3: CAWNRGGREETQYF. CDR3 nucleotides: TGTGCCTGGAATAGGGGGGGCAGGGAAGAGACCCAGTACTTC.

V gene TRBV20-1 combines with J gene TRBJ1-2; D remains ambiguous. There are 11 residues in the CDR3. From germline, CDR1 is DFQATT and CDR2 SNEGSKA (reference sequence). Trimming left V 0 bases short and J 8 bases short, with 7 bases between. The CDR3 reads CSARDRGGYTF. CDR3 DNA: TGCAGTGCTAGAGACCGAGGCGGCTACACCTTC.

This chain links TRBV2 with TRBJ1-1, with a possible D match to TRBD1 (6 bases). V lost 3 bases and J 5 bases, leaving 10 bases between the germline ends. The germline gives CDR1 SNHLY, CDR2 FYNNEI. The CDR3 has 13 amino acids. DNA for the CDR3: TGTGCCAGCAGTGACCCTGGACAGACTGAAGCTTTCTTT. Translated, it gives CASSDPGQTEAFF.

This rearrangement joins TRBV27 to TRBJ2-5; the D gene is possibly TRBD2 (6 bases). Trimming pared 4 bases from V and 5 bases from J, leaving 14 bases between. Looked up from germline, CDR1 is MNHEY and CDR2 is SMNVEV (reference sequence). This CDR3 contains 14 residues. The DNA of the CDR3 is TGTGCCAGCAGTTGGACAACTAGCCTGGAGACCCAGTACTTC. Its protein is CASSWTTSLETQYF.

V usage is TRBV27 and J usage is TRBJ1-2, with TRBD1 identical over 7 bases. Germline trimming cut 5 bases from V and 7 bases from J; bases unmatched to any gene: 7. This CDR3 comprises 13 residues. Germline CDR1 reads MNHEY; CDR2 reads SMNVEV (reference sequence). CDR3 sequence: CASSTQGRSGYTF. The CDR3 coding sequence is TGTGCCAGCAGTACACAGGGGAGGTCTGGCTACACCTTC.

The gene calls are TRBV30 and TRBJ1-4; tentatively, D is TRBD1 (5 bases). The CDR3 totals 16 residues. V shed 3 bases and J shed 3 bases, with 17 bases lying between them. Germline values: CDR1 GTSNPN, CDR2 SVGIG (reference sequence). CDR3 in amino acids: CAWRSPAGTANEKLFF. DNA of the CDR3: TGTGCCTGGAGGTCCCCTGCGGGGACGGCTAATGAAAAACTGTTTTTT.

This chain connects TRBV5-6 to TRBJ2-1; D is possibly TRBD2 (5 bases). This CDR3 is built from 13 residues. Trimming took off 5 bases at V and 4 bases at J, with 10 bases between the two ends. CDR1 is SGHDT and CDR2 is YYEEEE in the germline V gene. The CDR3 bases are TGTGCCAGCAGTGGAGGACCGTACAATGAGCAGTTCTTC. Its protein product is CASSGGPYNEQFF.

The chain has TRBV30 and TRBJ1-4; 7 positions agree with TRBD1. The CDR3 extends over 15 amino acids. V was clipped by 2 bases and J by 8 bases; unmatched bases: 11. Germline CDR1 GTSNPN, CDR2 SVGIG (reference sequence). CDR3 residues: CAWSPSGTVREKLFF. The CDR3 DNA reads TGTGCCTGGAGTCCGTCCGGGACAGTAAGAGAAAAACTGTTTTTT. Drawing the rest from reference TRBV30 and TRBJ1-4, the complete variable domain is SQTIHQWPATLVQPVGSPLSLECTVEGTSNPNLYWYRQAAGRGLQLLFYSVGIGQISSEVPQNLSASRPQDRQFILSSKKLLLSDSGFYLCAWSPSGTVREKLFFGSGTQLSVL.

The chain recombines TRBV5-1 with TRBJ1-5; D is possibly TRBD1 (5 bases). CDR1 is SGHRS, CDR2 YFSETQ, per germline. This CDR3 has 16 residues. The V gene lost 4 bases and the J gene lost 2 bases, with 16 bases spanning the gap. The CDR3 reads CASSPWGLGGNQPQHF. The CDR3 bases are TGCGCCAGCAGCCCCTGGGGCCTTGGGGGCAATCAGCCCCAGCATTTT.

This clone showed up just a few times. The J gene is TRBJ2-1, the V gene TRBV6-5; D might be TRBD1 (6 bases). CDR1 and CDR2 from the germline V gene are MNHEY and SVGAGI. CDR3 length equals 13 residues. The V and J ends lost 7 bases and 10 bases respectively, with 17 bases between them. The CDR3 sequence: CASTSSGQREQFF. Here the CDR3 DNA reads TGTGCCAGCACCTCCTCCGGACAGAGAGAGCAGTTCTTC.

The rearrangement links TRBV14 to TRBJ2-7; the match to TRBD2 covers 8 bases. The length of the CDR3 is 15 residues. Germline assignment: CDR1 SGHDN and CDR2 FVKESK. J was trimmed by 4 bases and V by 3 bases; bases with no gene match: 8. The DNA for the CDR3 is TGTGCCAGCAGCCAGGACCGGGGGGGGATTTACGAGCAGTACTTC. Its translation is CASSQDRGGIYEQYF.

The DNA for the CDR3 is TGTGCCTGGAGCAGACCTAGCGGACCTAGGGGAGATACGCAGTATTTT. The encoded protein is CAWSRPSGPRGDTQYF. The chain has TRBV30 and TRBJ2-3; 7 bases match TRBD2. Trimming cost V 3 bases and J 5 bases; bases outside gene matches: 14. There are 16 residues in the CDR3. Germline CDR1 reads GTSNPN; CDR2 reads SVGIG (reference sequence).

The chain recombines TRBV6-1 with TRBJ1-1, with D possibly matching TRBD1 (6 bases). CDR1 MNHNS and CDR2 SASEGT come from the germline V gene. The V end lost 4 bases, the J end lost 0 bases, and 9 bases lay between the germline ends. The CDR3 has 14 residues. The CDR3 bases are TGTGCCAGCAGTGTTCAGGGGCTGAACACTGAAGCTTTCTTT. Protein sequence: CASSVQGLNTEAFF.

The chain is built from TRBV5-6 and TRBJ1-1; perhaps TRBD1 as D (5 bases). The CDR3 is made up of 13 amino acids. Germline lookup yields CDR1 SGHDT and CDR2 YYEEEE. V lost 5 bases to trimming and J lost 0 bases, with 8 bases between them. CDR3: CASRWTLNTEAFF. As DNA, the CDR3 is TGTGCCAGCAGATGGACACTGAACACTGAAGCTTTCTTT.

The chain is built from TRBV4-1 and TRBJ2-1; D is undetermined. V lost 1 base and J 0 bases, leaving 7 bases between the germline ends. Germline V gene sequence: CDR1 MGHRA, CDR2 YSYEKL. This CDR3 is 15 amino acids long. The DNA for the CDR3 is TGCGCCAGCAGCCAAGGTACTGTCTCCTACAATGAGCAGTTCTTC. It encodes CASSQGTVSYNEQFF.

The J gene is TRBJ1-1, the V gene TRBV2; D call uncertain. Trimming shortened V by 6 bases and J by 8 bases, and 13 bases separated the two germline ends. CDR3 size: 12 residues. The germline V gene has CDR1 SNHLY and CDR2 FYNNEI. The CDR3 loop is CASSPAAAEAFF. CDR3 DNA: TGTGCCAGCAGCCCTGCCGCGGCGGAAGCTTTCTTT.

The rearrangement links TRBV30 to TRBJ2-3, with D hard to call. The CDR3 runs to 11 residues. Germline CDR1 reads GTSNPN; CDR2 reads SVGIG (reference sequence). V dropped 0 bases and J dropped 6 bases, with 4 bases sitting between them. The CDR3 protein is CAWSVLDTQYF. CDR3 in DNA: TGTGCCTGGAGTGTCTTGGATACGCAGTATTTT.

The chain has TRBV4-1 and TRBJ2-3; TRBD2 agrees at 9 bases. The CDR3 runs 16 residues. Germline-derived CDR1 and CDR2 are MGHRA and YSYEKL. Trimming removed 3 bases from V and 3 bases from J; junction bases left unmatched: 7. This CDR3 reads CASSHFSGRNTDTQYF. CDR3 coding DNA: TGCGCCAGCAGCCATTTTAGCGGGAGAAATACAGATACGCAGTATTTT.

The table lists this clone with a few counts. The rearrangement uses TRBV5-6 and TRBJ1-2; 11 bases match TRBD1. The trim removed 3 bases at V and 8 bases at J, leaving 6 bases unmatched. CDR3 length: 14 residues. The V gene's germline CDR1 is SGHDT and CDR2 YYEEEE. The CDR3: CASSSGTGGEGYTF. CDR3 DNA sequence: TGTGCCAGCAGCTCCGGGACAGGGGGTGAAGGCTACACCTTC.

This rearrangement joins TRBV11-2 to TRBJ1-5, with TRBD1 identical over 9 bases. In germline, CDR1 is SGHAT, CDR2 FQNNGV. This CDR3 has 14 amino acids. Trimming removed 5 bases from V and 2 bases from J; junction bases left unmatched: 1. The chain's CDR3 is CASSRTGGNQPQHF. CDR3 nucleotide sequence: TGTGCCAGCAGCCGGACAGGGGGCAATCAGCCCCAGCATTTT.

Turning to this clone: The junction differs from germline at one of its ends, possibly a read error. This chain links TRBV4-2 with TRBJ1-2; D not certain. The CDR3 has 15 residues. CDR1 is LGHNA, CDR2 YNFKEQ, per germline. CDR3 nucleotides: TGTGCCAGCAGCCGACCGACCGACCTTTACTATGGCTACCCCTTC. Protein sequence: CASSRPTDLYYGYPF.